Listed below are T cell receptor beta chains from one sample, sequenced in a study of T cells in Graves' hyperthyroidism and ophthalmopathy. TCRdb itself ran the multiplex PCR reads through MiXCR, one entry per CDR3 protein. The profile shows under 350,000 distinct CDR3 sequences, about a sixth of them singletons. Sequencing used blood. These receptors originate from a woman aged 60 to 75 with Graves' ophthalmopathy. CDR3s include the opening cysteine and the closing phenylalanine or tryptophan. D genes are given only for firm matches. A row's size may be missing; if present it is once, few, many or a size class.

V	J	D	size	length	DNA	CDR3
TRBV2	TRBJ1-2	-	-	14	TGTGCCAGCAGTGGGACAGCTGAAAACTATGGCTACACCTTC	CASSGTAENYGYTF
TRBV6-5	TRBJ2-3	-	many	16	TGTGCCAGCAGTTACTCGGAGTTAGCGGACACAGATACGCAGTATTTT	CASSYSELADTDTQYF
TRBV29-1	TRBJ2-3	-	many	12	TGCAGCGTTTGGTCCCTACAAAATACGCAGTATTTT	CSVWSLQNTQYF
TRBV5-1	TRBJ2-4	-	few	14	TGCGCCAGCAGCTTGGGTGAGGCCAAAAACATTCAGTACTTC	CASSLGEAKNIQYF
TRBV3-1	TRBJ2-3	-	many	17	TGTGCCAGCAGCCAAGAAAGGGGTACGGGATTGCGTGATACGCAGTATTTT	CASSQERGTGLRDTQYF
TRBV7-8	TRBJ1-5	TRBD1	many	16	TGTGCCAGCAGCCAAGAGTTGGGACAGGGGAATCAGCCCCAGCATTTT	CASSQELGQGNQPQHF
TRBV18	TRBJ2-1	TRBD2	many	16	TGTGCCAGCTCACGCGACGGGGCTGGTAGCGGGAATGAGCAGTTCTTC	CASSRDGAGSGNEQFF
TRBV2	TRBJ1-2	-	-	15	TGTGCCAGCAGGACCCCCGACACGTTCAACTATGGCTACACCTTC	CASRTPDTFNYGYTF
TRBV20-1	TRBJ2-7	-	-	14	TGCAGTGCTCCTAATCTCAACCAGGGCTACGAGCAGTACTTC	CSAPNLNQGYEQYF
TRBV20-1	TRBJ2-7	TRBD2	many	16	TGCAGTGCTAGAGACCGGACTAGCGGGAGGGCCGGCGAGCAGTACTTC	CSARDRTSGRAGEQYF
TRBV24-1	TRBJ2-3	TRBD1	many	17	TGTGCCACCAGTGATTTTGACACAGGGGGCGGCACAGATACGCAGTATTTT	CATSDFDTGGGTDTQYF
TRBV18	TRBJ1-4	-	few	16	TGTGCCAGCTCACCGACTCGGACAAGAAGTAATGAAAAACTGTTTTTT	CASSPTRTRSNEKLFF
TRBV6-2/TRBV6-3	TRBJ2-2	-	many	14	TGTGCCAGCAGTCGACTAGATCTCACCGGGGAGCTGTTTTTT	CASSRLDLTGELFF
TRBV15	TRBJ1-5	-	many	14	TGTGCCACCAGCAGAGATAGTAGCAATCAGCCCCAGCATTTT	CATSRDSSNQPQHF
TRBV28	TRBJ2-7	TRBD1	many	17	TGTGCCAGCAGCCCGGACAGGGAGCCGTTCCTTTCCTACGAGCAGTACTTC	CASSPDREPFLSYEQYF
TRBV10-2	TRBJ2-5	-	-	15	TGCGCCAGCAGTGAGAACGGGGGGCGAGGAGAGACCCAGTACTTC	CASSENGGRGETQYF
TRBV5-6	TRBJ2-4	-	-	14	TGTGCCAGCAGCGCAGGACAGGGAGGGGACATTCAGTACTTC	CASSAGQGGDIQYF
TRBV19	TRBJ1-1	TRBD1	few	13	TGTGCCAGTCGAACAGGGGGCGGCTCTGAAGCTTTCTTT	CASRTGGGSEAFF
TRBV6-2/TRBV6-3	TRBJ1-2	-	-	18	TGTGCCAGCAGTTACGCCGCGGACGGAATACCTCAAAACTATGGCTACACCTTC	CASSYAADGIPQNYGYTF
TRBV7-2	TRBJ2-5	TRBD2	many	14	TGTGCCAGCAGCAAGCGGGGGGACGAGGAGACCCAGTACTTC	CASSKRGDEETQYF
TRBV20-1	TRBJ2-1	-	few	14	TGCAGTGCTAGAGACTTCCAGGGGAGCGATGAGCAGTTCTTC	CSARDFQGSDEQFF
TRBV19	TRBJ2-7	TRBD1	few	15	TGTGCCAGTAGTAAACCGGGACAGGGCCACTACGAGCAGTACTTC	CASSKPGQGHYEQYF
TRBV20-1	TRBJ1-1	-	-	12	TGCAGTGCTAGAGAGCTCGCGCCTGAAGCTTTCTTT	CSARELAPEAFF
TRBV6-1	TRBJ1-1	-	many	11	TGTGCCAGCAGTCAAGGGCCGGCAGCTTTCTTT	CASSQGPAAFF
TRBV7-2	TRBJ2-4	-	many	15	TGTGCCAGCAGCTTAAATCCAGGGACGAGTAACATTCAGTACTTC	CASSLNPGTSNIQYF
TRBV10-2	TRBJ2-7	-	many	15	TGCGCCAGCAGTGAGTCAGGGTCCGATTCCTACGAGCAGTACTTC	CASSESGSDSYEQYF
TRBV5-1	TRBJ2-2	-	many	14	TGCGCCAGCAGCGGAACCAGGGGCACCGGGGAGCTGTTTTTT	CASSGTRGTGELFF
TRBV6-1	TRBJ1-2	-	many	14	TGTGCCAGCAGCCTACAAGCCCAACAGGGTGGCTACACCTTC	CASSLQAQQGGYTF
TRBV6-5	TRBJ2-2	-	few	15	TGTGCCAGCAGTTTCTACGGCAGTGACACCGGGGAGCTGTTTTTT	CASSFYGSDTGELFF
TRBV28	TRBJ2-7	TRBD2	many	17	TGTGCCAGCAGTTTACCGGGACTAGCGGGCCGCTCCTACGAGCAGTACTTC	CASSLPGLAGRSYEQYF
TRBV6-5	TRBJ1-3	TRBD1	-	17	TGTGCCAGCAGTTCTCGGGACAGCGGATCCTCTGGAAACACCATATATTTT	CASSSRDSGSSGNTIYF
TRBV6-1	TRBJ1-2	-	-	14	TGTGCCAGCAGGATGGACAGTTCCCCTGGAGGCTACACCTTC	CASRMDSSPGGYTF
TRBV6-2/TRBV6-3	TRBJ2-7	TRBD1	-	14	TGTGCCAGCAGTCGGGGACAGGGGGCTGTCGAGCAGTACTTC	CASSRGQGAVEQYF
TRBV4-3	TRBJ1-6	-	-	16	TGCGCCAGCAGCCGGGAGTCGACAGCCTATAATTCACCCCTCCACTTT	CASSRESTAYNSPLHF
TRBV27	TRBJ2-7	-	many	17	TGTGCCAGCAGTTTATCCAGGGGTTTTCCGTACGCGGACGAGCAGTACTTC	CASSLSRGFPYADEQYF
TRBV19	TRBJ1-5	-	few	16	TGTGCCAGTAGTAGGGCTCAACAAGGGGGGCATCAGCCCCAGCATTTT	CASSRAQQGGHQPQHF
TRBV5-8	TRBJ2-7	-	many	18	TGTGCCAGCAGCCAACCCACCCTGGACCGAGTTCTCTCCTACGAGCAGTACTTC	CASSQPTLDRVLSYEQYF
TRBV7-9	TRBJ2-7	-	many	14	TGTGCCAGCAGCTTCGCGGAGAGCTCCTACGAGCAGTACTTC	CASSFAESSYEQYF
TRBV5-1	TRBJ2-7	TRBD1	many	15	TGCGCCAGCAGCTTGGAAGTTGGGGACAGGGACGAGCAGTACTTC	CASSLEVGDRDEQYF
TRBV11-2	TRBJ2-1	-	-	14	TGTGCCAGCAGCTTAGTCCAGCTCCACAATGAGCAGTTCTTC	CASSLVQLHNEQFF
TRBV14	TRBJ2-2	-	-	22	TGTGCCAGCAGCCAAGATGGTCAGACCGATACCGGGTGGACTCTGAACACCGGGGAGCTGTTTTTT	CASSQDGQTDTGWTLNTGELFF
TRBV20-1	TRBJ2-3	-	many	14	TGCAGTGCTATCGGGACTTTGAGCACAGATACGCAGTATTTT	CSAIGTLSTDTQYF
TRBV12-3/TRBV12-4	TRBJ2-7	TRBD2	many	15	TGTGCCAGCACAGCGGGGGCGGTGCGGGCCTACGAGCAGTACTTC	CASTAGAVRAYEQYF
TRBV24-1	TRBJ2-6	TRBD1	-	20	TGTGCCACCAGTGACCCTCGCGGCGGACAGGGGGCAGGTAGGGCCAACGTCCTGACTTTC	CATSDPRGGQGAGRANVLTF
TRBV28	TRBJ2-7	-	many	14	TGTGCCAGCAGTAGACCGCCCCAGGTCTACGAGCAGTACTTC	CASSRPPQVYEQYF
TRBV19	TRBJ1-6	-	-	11	TGTGCCAGTAGTGTTGGACATAAGCTCCACTTT	CASSVGHKLHF
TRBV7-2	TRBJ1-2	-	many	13	TGTGCCAGCAGCCCGAATTTGAACTATGGCTACACCTTC	CASSPNLNYGYTF
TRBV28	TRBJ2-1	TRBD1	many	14	TGTGCCAGCAGTTCCGGGACAGGGTACAATGAGCAGTTCTTC	CASSSGTGYNEQFF
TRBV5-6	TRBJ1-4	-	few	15	TGTGCCAGCAGCGAGGATGGCAGATGGGGTGAAAAACTGTTTTTT	CASSEDGRWGEKLFF
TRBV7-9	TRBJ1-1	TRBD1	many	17	TGTGCCAGCAGCCACGACAGGGGGCTTCTGAGGGACACTGAAGCTTTCTTT	CASSHDRGLLRDTEAFF
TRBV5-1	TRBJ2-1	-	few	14	TGCGCCAGCAGCTTGATGAGCGGTGACAATGAGCAGTTCTTC	CASSLMSGDNEQFF
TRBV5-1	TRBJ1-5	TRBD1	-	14	TGCGCCAGCAGCCCGGGACAGGGGGTTCAGCCCCAGCATTTT	CASSPGQGVQPQHF
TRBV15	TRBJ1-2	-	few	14	TGTGCCACCAGCAGAGACCAGGGGCACTATGGCTACACCTTC	CATSRDQGHYGYTF
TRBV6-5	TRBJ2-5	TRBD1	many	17	TGTGCCAGCAGTTACACGTTACGGACAGGGACAGGAGAGACCCAGTACTTC	CASSYTLRTGTGETQYF
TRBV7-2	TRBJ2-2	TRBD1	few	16	TGTGCCAGCAGCCCTTGGACAGGGGGCGATACCGGGGAGCTGTTTTTT	CASSPWTGGDTGELFF
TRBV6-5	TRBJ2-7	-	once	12	TGTGCCAGCAGTTACCTGACAGGCGAGCAGTACTTC	CASSYLTGEQYF
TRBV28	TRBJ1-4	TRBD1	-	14	TGTGCCAGCAGTCCCGGGACAGAACCTGAAAAACTGTTTTTT	CASSPGTEPEKLFF
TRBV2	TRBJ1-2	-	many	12	TGTGCCAGCATCGAGGTCAACTATGGCTACACCTTC	CASIEVNYGYTF
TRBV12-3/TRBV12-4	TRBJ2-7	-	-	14	TGTGCCAGCAGTTTTTCTACTCCAGGGCACGAGCAGTACTTC	CASSFSTPGHEQYF
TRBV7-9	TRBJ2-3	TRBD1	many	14	TGTGCCAGCAGCTTCGACAGGGGAACAGATACGCAGTATTTT	CASSFDRGTDTQYF